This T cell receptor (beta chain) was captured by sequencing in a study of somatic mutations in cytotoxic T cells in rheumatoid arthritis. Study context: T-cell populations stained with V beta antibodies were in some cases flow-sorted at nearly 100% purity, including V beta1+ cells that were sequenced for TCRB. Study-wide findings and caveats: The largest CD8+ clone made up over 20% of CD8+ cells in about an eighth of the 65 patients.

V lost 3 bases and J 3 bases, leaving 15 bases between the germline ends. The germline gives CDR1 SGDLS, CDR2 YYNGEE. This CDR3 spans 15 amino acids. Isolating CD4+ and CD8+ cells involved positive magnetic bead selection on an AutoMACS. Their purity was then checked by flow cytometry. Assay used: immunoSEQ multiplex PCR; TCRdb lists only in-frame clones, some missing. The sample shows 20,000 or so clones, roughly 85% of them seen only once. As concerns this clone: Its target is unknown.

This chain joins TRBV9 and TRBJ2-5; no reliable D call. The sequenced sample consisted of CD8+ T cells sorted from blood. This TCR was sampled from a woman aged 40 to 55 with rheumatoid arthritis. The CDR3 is CASSAGTGLEETQYF. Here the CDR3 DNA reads TGTGCCAGCAGCGCAGGAACCGGCCTCGAAGAGACCCAGTACTTC.